This TCR beta chain appears in the sequencing data of a study of T cells in narcolepsy. Study-wide background: Healthy controls were enrolled alongside patients with narcolepsy type 1 or type 2.

The data were produced by immunoSEQ multiplex PCR, yet TCRdb's version contains in-frame clones alone and is incomplete. The profile shows tens of thousands of clones, roughly 80% of them singletons. Broader study findings: HCRT-specific and TRIB2-specific autoreactive clonotypes appeared among same-patient CSF and blood CD4+ clonotypes. In some patient and control memory CD4+ samples, autoreactive clones were absent. Healthy controls reportedly lacked the autoreactive clonotypes serially found in patients' blood.

V lost 0 bases and J 1 base, leaving 12 bases between the germline ends. Germline V CDR1 and CDR2: MGHRA, YSYEKL. The CDR3 has 16 residues. With respect to this clone: Its target is not known.

The clonotype was recovered from a human donor with narcolepsy. Sequencing was carried out using CD45RA- memory CD4+ T cells from PBMCs. The rearrangement uses TRBV4-1 and TRBJ1-1, with D unresolved. The CDR3, as DNA: TGCGCCAGCAGCCAAGAAAGGGCGACACAGAACACTGAAGCTTTCTTT. It encodes CASSQERATQNTEAFF.